Sequencing of this TCR beta chain was carried out in a study of blood T cell repertoires in COVID-19. The CDR3 runs 11 residues. Trimming shortened V by 5 bases and J by 12 bases, and 8 bases separated the two germline ends. CDR1 and CDR2 (germline): MNHNY, SVGAGI (reference sequence). Profiled with immunoSEQ multiplex PCR; TCRdb holds only in-frame clones, not every one. Of 50,000 to 65,000 clones listed, roughly 88% are singletons. Sequencing was performed on peripheral blood. This TCR came from a man aged 45-65 years with active COVID-19. The gene calls are TRBV6-6 and TRBJ1-6; D is undetermined. The CDR3 region is CASSNDKPLHF. The CDR3 bases are TGTGCCAGCAGTAATGACAAACCCCTCCACTTT.